This entry describes one TCR beta chain. The antigen remains undetermined. These data originate in a study of T cell repertoires in cytomegalovirus infection. Study overall: Recently described HLA-C-restricted plus well-studied HLA-B-restricted CMV epitopes were used.

One entry per CDR3 protein, called by TCRdb with MiXCR from the reads. The top ten hold roughly 13% of the sample, which has roughly 990,000 distinct CDR3 sequences, around 31% seen once. Germline CDR1 reads MNHEY; CDR2 reads SMNVEV (reference sequence). V lost 5 bases and J 7 bases, leaving 18 bases between the germline ends. The CDR3 has 14 residues. The V and J genes are TRBV27 and TRBJ2-7; a possible D gene is TRBD2 (7 bases). Specimen: cultured CD8+ T cells from PBMCs, collected from culture after CMV antigen stimulation. The origin of this receptor is a human donor in good health (CMV status not recorded). Some clones in this sample may be carry-over from other donors' samples. In nucleotides, the CDR3 is TGTGCCAGCAGTGTCTCCCCGGGGGGCAGGGAGCAGTACTTC. This codes for CASSVSPGGREQYF.